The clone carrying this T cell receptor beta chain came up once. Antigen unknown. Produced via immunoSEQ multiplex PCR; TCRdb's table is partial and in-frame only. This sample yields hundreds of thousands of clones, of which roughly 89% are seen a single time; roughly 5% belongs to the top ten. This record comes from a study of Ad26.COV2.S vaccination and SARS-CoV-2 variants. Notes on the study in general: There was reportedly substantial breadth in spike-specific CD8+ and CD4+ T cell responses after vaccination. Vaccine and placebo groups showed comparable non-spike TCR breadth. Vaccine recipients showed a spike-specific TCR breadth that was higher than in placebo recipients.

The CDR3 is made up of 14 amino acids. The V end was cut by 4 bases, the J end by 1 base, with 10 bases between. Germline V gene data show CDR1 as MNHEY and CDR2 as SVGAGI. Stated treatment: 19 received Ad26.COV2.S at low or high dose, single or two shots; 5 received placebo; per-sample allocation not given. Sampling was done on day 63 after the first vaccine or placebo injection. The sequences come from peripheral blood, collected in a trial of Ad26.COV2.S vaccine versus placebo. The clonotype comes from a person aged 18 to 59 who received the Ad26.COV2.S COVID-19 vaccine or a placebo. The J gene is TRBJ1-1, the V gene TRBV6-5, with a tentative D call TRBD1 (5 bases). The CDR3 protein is CASSSQGSNTEAFF. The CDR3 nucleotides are TGTGCCAGCAGTTCGCAGGGATCGAACACTGAAGCTTTCTTT.